The rows below give T cell receptor beta chains drawn from one sample of a study of blood T cell repertoires in COVID-19. Measured with immunoSEQ multiplex PCR; TCRdb has only the in-frame clones, and not every one. This table has some 80,000 clones, 80% appearing once. Sequenced sample: peripheral blood. The receptors originated from a woman aged 40 to 50 with active or convalescent COVID-19. The CDR3 runs from the conserved cysteine through the conserved F or W. The D gene is left open where the match is weak. Rows give clone size only sometimes, using once, few, many, or a class for an expanded clone.

clone_size,v_call,d_call,j_call,cdr3_nt,cdr3_aa
NA,TRBV4-2,NA,TRBJ1-6,TGTGCCAGCAGCCAAGATCTAGCTTCGGTGGGTAATTCACCCCTCCACTTT,CASSQDLASVGNSPLHF
NA,TRBV5-1,TRBD2,TRBJ2-7,TGCGCCAGCAGCTTGGCGGGACTAGCCTACGAGCAGTACTTC,CASSLAGLAYEQYF
NA,TRBV7-2,NA,TRBJ2-7,TGTGCCAGCAGCAAACAGGGCCGGGGCTCTTCAGAGCAGTACTTC,CASSKQGRGSSEQYF
NA,TRBV29-1,TRBD1,TRBJ1-4,TGCAGCGCCACAGGGGGCGCAGGAACTAATGAAAAACTGTTTTTT,CSATGGAGTNEKLFF
NA,TRBV19,TRBD1,TRBJ2-7,TGTGCCAGTAGTATAAGGGGACAGGGGTCCGAGCAGTACTTC,CASSIRGQGSEQYF
NA,TRBV2,NA,TRBJ2-1,TGTGCCAGCAGCGCCCAGAGCAGGGGCTATGAGCAGTTCTTC,CASSAQSRGYEQFF
NA,TRBV5-6,TRBD1,TRBJ2-1,TGTGCCAGCAGCCTAGACCCCGGGACAGGAAATTACAATGAGCAGTTCTTC,CASSLDPGTGNYNEQFF
NA,TRBV7-2,NA,TRBJ2-7,TGTGCCAGCAGCCAGCTGGGCGGGACTGAGCAGTACTTC,CASSQLGGTEQYF
NA,TRBV28,TRBD1,TRBJ2-1,TGTGCCAGCAGCTTCGGGGGACAGGTAAACAATGAGCAGTTCTTC,CASSFGGQVNNEQFF
NA,TRBV27,TRBD1,TRBJ2-7,TGTGCCAGCAGTTTAAGGACAGGTATCTACGAGCAGTACTTC,CASSLRTGIYEQYF
NA,TRBV6-2/TRBV6-3,NA,TRBJ1-5,TGTGCCAGCAGTTACGGTACAGGGCTCAATCAGCCCCAGCATTTT,CASSYGTGLNQPQHF
NA,TRBV6-5,NA,TRBJ1-2,TGTGCCAGCAGTCAGGGGATTGGGGCCTATGGCTACACCTTC,CASSQGIGAYGYTF
NA,TRBV5-1,NA,TRBJ1-2,TGCGCCAGCAGCTTGGTGCAGGGAGGCTATGGCTACACCTTC,CASSLVQGGYGYTF
NA,TRBV12-3/TRBV12-4,NA,TRBJ2-7,TGTGCCAGCAGTTCTTACTACTCCTACGAGCAGTACTTC,CASSSYYSYEQYF
NA,TRBV6-5,TRBD2,TRBJ2-6,TGTGCCAGCAGTTGGGGGAGGGCGGGGGCCAACGTCCTGACTTTC,CASSWGRAGANVLTF
NA,TRBV7-2,TRBD2,TRBJ2-5,TGTGCCAGCAGCTTACCCAGTTCGCGGGGGGCAAACTTC,CASSLPSSRGANF
NA,TRBV6-6,TRBD1,TRBJ1-6,TGTGCCAGCAGTCCCCGGGACAGCATAAATTCACCCCTCCACTTT,CASSPRDSINSPLHF
NA,TRBV28,NA,TRBJ2-2,TGTGCCAGCAGCCCCACTTCTGGAGTCACCGGGGAGCTGTTTTTT,CASSPTSGVTGELFF
NA,TRBV7-2,TRBD1,TRBJ2-3,TGTGCCAGCAGCTTAGGTTCCCCGACAGGGTCTTACACAGATACGCAGTATTTT,CASSLGSPTGSYTDTQYF
NA,TRBV9,TRBD1,TRBJ1-1,TGTGCCAGCAGCGCCGGGACAGTACATGAAGCTTTCTTT,CASSAGTVHEAFF
NA,TRBV20-1,TRBD1,TRBJ1-2,TGCAGTGCTAGTACAGGGGGCAGCAGCTATGGCTACACCTTC,CSASTGGSSYGYTF
NA,TRBV11-2,NA,TRBJ1-2,TGTGCCAGCAGCTTTGACGGGGGGCTTGGCTACACCTTC,CASSFDGGLGYTF
NA,TRBV4-3,TRBD2,TRBJ2-3,TGCGCCAGCAGCCAAGTAGGGGCGGGAGCAGATACGCAGTATTTT,CASSQVGAGADTQYF
NA,TRBV5-1,TRBD1,TRBJ1-4,TGCGCCAGCAGCACCGCCTGGGACAGGGGGCGTGAAAAACTGTTTTTT,CASSTAWDRGREKLFF
NA,TRBV7-3,NA,TRBJ2-2,TGTGCCAGCAGCTGGACACTCGCCGGGGAGCTGTTTTTT,CASSWTLAGELFF
NA,TRBV12-1,NA,TRBJ2-5,TGTGCCAGCAGCTCTAAGGCGGGGACTAGCGGATCACGGGAGACCCAGTACTTC,CASSSKAGTSGSRETQYF
NA,TRBV3-1/TRBV3-2,NA,TRBJ2-1,TGTGCCAGCAGCCATGAGCGGGCCCGCAACTACAATGAGCAGTTCTTC,CASSHERARNYNEQFF
NA,TRBV11-2,TRBD2,TRBJ2-1,TGTGCCAGCAGCTTAGATCGGACTAGCGGGACTGAGCAGTTCTTC,CASSLDRTSGTEQFF
NA,TRBV11-1,NA,TRBJ2-1,TGTGCCAGCAGCTTAGGCTGGCGGGACAATGAGCAGTTCTTC,CASSLGWRDNEQFF
NA,TRBV23-1,NA,TRBJ2-3,TGCGCCAGCAGTCTTTCCTTGGCAGCAGAGACTTTCACAGATACGCAGTATTTT,CASSLSLAAETFTDTQYF
NA,TRBV5-1,NA,TRBJ2-7,TGCGCCAGCGGCTCGACAGGACTGTCCCCATACGAGCAGTACTTC,CASGSTGLSPYEQYF
NA,TRBV30,NA,TRBJ2-1,TGTGCCTGGAGTGTAACCTGGGGATCACTAGATCCCTACAATGAGCAGTTCTTC,CAWSVTWGSLDPYNEQFF
NA,TRBV28,NA,TRBJ1-3,TGTGCCAGCAGTCCCGGAGGACTCTCTGGAAACACCATATATTTT,CASSPGGLSGNTIYF
NA,TRBV19,TRBD1,TRBJ2-7,TGTGCCAGTAGCCTCCGGGACAGGGACTCGCACGAGCAGTACTTC,CASSLRDRDSHEQYF
NA,TRBV28,TRBD1,TRBJ2-1,TGTGCCAGCAGCAAATACGGGACAGTCTACAATGAGCAGTTCTTC,CASSKYGTVYNEQFF
NA,TRBV27,TRBD1,TRBJ1-1,TGTGCCAGCAGTTTATGGCAGGGGGACACTGAAGCTTTCTTT,CASSLWQGDTEAFF
NA,TRBV5-1,NA,TRBJ2-2,TGCGCCAGCAGCTTGTTTTCCCAGGGTCCGAACACCGGGGAGCTGTTTTTT,CASSLFSQGPNTGELFF
NA,TRBV18,NA,TRBJ1-1,TGTGCCAGCTCCCAGTCGAACAGGGTGGGGACTGAAGCTTTCTTT,CASSQSNRVGTEAFF
NA,TRBV28,NA,TRBJ1-1,TGTGCCAGCAGTTTAGCAGGCCCCACTGAAGCTTTCTTT,CASSLAGPTEAFF
NA,TRBV4-1,NA,TRBJ2-7,TGCGCCAGCAGCCAACCTTGGATAGGGGCCGAGCAGTACTTC,CASSQPWIGAEQYF
NA,TRBV7-2,TRBD2,TRBJ2-1,TGTGCCAGCAGCTCAACTAGCGGCTCCTACAATGAGCAGTTCTTC,CASSSTSGSYNEQFF
few,TRBV7-2,TRBD1,TRBJ1-5,TGTGCCAGCAGCTTAGCTGACAGGGGGAATCAGCCCCAGCATTTT,CASSLADRGNQPQHF